One sample yielded the 27 T cell receptor beta chains listed below, sequenced in a study of human T cells and chemical hapten exposure. MiXCR, applied by TCRdb to the RACE reads, yields one record per CDR3 protein. The sample shows fewer than 300,000 distinct CDR3 sequences, roughly 8% of them seen only once. Time point in this sample: pre-sensitization, week 0. Noted treatment: therapeutic diphenylcyclopropenone sensitization with weekly scalp DPC. Sample: whole blood, taken in connection with sensitization to the hapten diphenylcyclopropenone (DPC). These receptors were taken from a man aged 18 to 35 with alopecia areata. Some clones in this sample may be carry-over from other donors' samples.

This rearrangement joins TRBV5-1 to TRBJ1-2; D may be TRBD1 (5 bases). This CDR3 is 16 amino acids long. The ends were cut back, 0 bases at V and 6 bases at J, with 18 bases in the middle. Germline V gene data show CDR1 as SGHRS and CDR2 as YFSETQ. CDR3 sequence: CASSLERSLGVDGYTF. The DNA for the CDR3 is TGCGCCAGCAGCTTGGAGCGATCCCTGGGGGTCGATGGCTACACCTTC.

This clonotype has more than one count but fewer than ten. This chain joins TRBV10-1 and TRBJ2-5, with D perhaps assigned TRBD1 or TRBD2 (5 bases each). The germline V gene encodes CDR1 WNHNN and CDR2 SYGVQD (reference sequence). The CDR3 has 14 residues. Trimming left V 4 bases short and J 5 bases short, with 14 bases between. This CDR3 is CASSAPEGPETQYF. The CDR3 DNA follows: TGCGCCAGCAGTGCCCCCGAGGGGCCCGAGACCCAGTACTTC.

The table lists this clonotype with a few counts. This chain connects TRBV6-6 to TRBJ1-2; D unresolved. The CDR3 runs 14 residues. Germline CDR1 reads MNHNY; CDR2 reads SVGAGI (reference sequence). Trimming removed 0 bases at V and 2 bases at J, with 7 bases between. CDR3 DNA: TGTGCCAGCAGTTACTCGCTGGGAAACTATGGCTACACCTTC. It translates to CASSYSLGNYGYTF.

This clonotype was recorded at least ten times. The gene calls are TRBV6-5 and TRBJ2-1; D tentatively fits TRBD1 or TRBD2 (6 bases each). The CDR3 spans 15 residues. Trimming removed 0 bases from V and 5 bases from J, with 11 bases in between. Germline-derived CDR1 and CDR2 are MNHEY and SVGAGI. The CDR3: CASSYSGGRHNEQFF. DNA for the CDR3: TGTGCCAGCAGTTACTCGGGGGGCCGACACAATGAGCAGTTCTTC.

The rearrangement uses TRBV11-2 and TRBJ1-2; weak D call: TRBD1 (5 bases). This CDR3 region has 16 residues. Trimming took 5 bases from V and 1 from J, leaving 17 bases between them. From germline, CDR1 is SGHAT and CDR2 FQNNGV. The CDR3 sequence is CASSRIMLGDNYGYTF. The CDR3, as DNA: TGTGCCAGCAGCCGAATAATGTTGGGGGATAACTATGGCTACACCTTC.

The chain employs TRBV6-1 and TRBJ2-7; D is undetermined. With 11 bases removed from V and 0 bases from J, the gap between germline ends came to 14 bases. CDR1 is MNHNS and CDR2 is SASEGT in the germline V gene. This CDR3 region has 13 residues. The chain's CDR3 is CASRPYSSYEQYV. The CDR3 region has the DNA TGTGCCTCCCGACCGTACAGCTCCTACGAGCAGTACGTC.

This clonotype has ten or more counts. The chain links TRBV6-2 or TRBV6-3 to TRBJ2-1, with 10 bases fitting TRBD2. The CDR3 length is 14 residues. J lost 4 bases, V lost 5 bases, and 2 bases had no gene match. Germline CDR1 and CDR2: MNHEY and SVGEGT. The chain's CDR3 is CASSKLAGYNEQFF. CDR3 DNA sequence: TGTGCCAGCAGTAAACTAGCGGGGTACAATGAGCAGTTCTTC.

V usage is TRBV5-1 and J usage is TRBJ2-7; D gene ambiguous. The CDR3 spans 16 residues. Trimming cost V 1 base and J 0 bases, with 14 bases left between them. Per the germline V gene, CDR1 is SGHRS and CDR2 is YFSETQ. DNA of the CDR3: TGCGCCAGCAGCTTGACGGTTCGCCCAAGCTCCTACGAGCAGTACGTC. Its translation is CASSLTVRPSSYEQYV.

This chain connects TRBV20-1 to TRBJ2-3; 8 nucleotides line up with TRBD2. The trim removed 3 bases at V and 0 bases at J, leaving 5 bases unmatched. This CDR3 is 15 amino acids long. The germline V gene has CDR1 DFQATT and CDR2 SNEGSKA (reference sequence). CDR3 nucleotide sequence: TGCAGTGCTAGCCGGGGGGGAATTAGCACAGATACGCAGTATTTT. Amino acids: CSASRGGISTDTQYF.

The J gene is TRBJ1-6, the V gene TRBV7-6, with D perhaps matching TRBD1 (6 bases). Between the trimmed V and J ends, which lost 3 bases and 7 bases, there was a span of 13 bases. The CDR3 extends over 15 amino acids. Germline V gene sequence: CDR1 SGHVS, CDR2 FNYEAQ. CDR3 protein: CASSFRGVANSPLHF. The CDR3 nucleotides are TGTGCCAGCAGCTTTAGGGGGGTCGCCAATTCACCCCTCCACTTT.

The chain carries TRBV29-1 and TRBJ1-1; possibly TRBD1 for D (5 bases). V shed 4 bases and J shed 10 bases, with 10 bases lying between them. Germline assignment: CDR1 SQVTM and CDR2 ANQGSEA. This CDR3 is 10 amino acids long. DNA of the CDR3: TGCAGCGTTGCAGAAGGGACAGCTTTCTTT. As protein: CSVAEGTAFF.

The V call is TRBV24-1, the J call TRBJ2-5; 11 bases are shared with TRBD1. This CDR3 has 14 amino acids. In germline, CDR1 is KGHDR, CDR2 SFDVKD. V lost 4 bases, J lost 10 bases, and 7 bases stayed unmatched. The CDR3 DNA reads as TGTGCCACCAGTGACACGGGACAGGGGGTAAACCAGTACTTC. It specifies CATSDTGQGVNQYF.

This clonotype was seen at least ten times. The chain recombines TRBV15 with TRBJ2-5; 8 bases are shared with TRBD2. Germline trimming cut 5 bases from V and 0 bases from J; bases unmatched to any gene: 5. Germline values: CDR1 LNHNV, CDR2 YYDKDF (reference sequence). This CDR3 is built from 15 residues. CDR3 amino acids: CATSQRTSYQETQYF. In DNA, the CDR3 is TGTGCCACCAGCCAGAGGACTAGCTACCAAGAGACCCAGTACTTC.

The V gene is TRBV12-3 or TRBV12-4, the J gene TRBJ2-7; weak D call: TRBD1 (5 bases). Trimming pared 6 bases from V and 0 bases from J, leaving 9 bases between. The CDR3 has 13 residues. The CDR3 loop is CASRRTSSYEQYF. As DNA, the CDR3 is TGTGCCAGCAGGAGGACAAGCTCCTACGAGCAGTACTTC.

This clonotype was recorded a few times. This chain links TRBV20-1 with TRBJ2-1; 10 bases agree with TRBD1. The V gene end was trimmed by 6 bases and the J gene end by 8 bases; junction bases not matched to a gene: 10. CDR1 and CDR2 from the germline V gene are DFQATT and SNEGSKA (reference sequence). The CDR3 has 14 amino acids. The CDR3 spells CSAQGQGQGYEQFF. CDR3 nucleotide sequence: TGCAGTGCCCAGGGACAGGGGCAGGGATATGAGCAGTTCTTC.

This clonotype was found a few times. The CDR3 region is CASKPGTSSTDTQYF. The CDR3 DNA reads TGCGCCTCGAAACCCGGGACCTCTAGCACAGATACGCAGTATTTT. J is TRBJ2-3 and V is TRBV5-1; either TRBD1 or TRBD2 may fit D (5 bases each). This CDR3 spans 15 amino acids. V gave up 10 bases and J gave up 0 bases, with 18 bases separating them. The germline gives CDR1 SGHRS, CDR2 YFSETQ. Filled out from reference TRBV5-1 and TRBJ2-3, the complete variable domain reads KAGVTQTPRYLIKTRGQQVTLSCSPISGHRSVSWYQQTPGQGLQFLFEYFSETQRNKGNFPGRFSGRQFSNSRSEMNVSTLELGDSALYLCASKPGTSSTDTQYFGPGTRLTVL.

The genes are TRBV24-1 and TRBJ2-1; D may correspond to TRBD1 or TRBD2 (5 bases each). Germline CDR1 and CDR2: KGHDR and SFDVKD. This CDR3 comprises 15 residues. Trimming shortened V by 5 bases and J by 5 bases, and 15 bases separated the two germline ends. CDR3 in DNA: TGTGCCACCAGTGGAGGGGTACGGTATCACAATGAGCAGTTCTTC. The encoded protein is CATSGGVRYHNEQFF.

In this sample, this clonotype turned up a few times. A much larger clone differs from this one at a single base, so this may be a read error. The chain recombines TRBV6-5 with TRBJ1-1, with TRBD1 identical over 8 bases. The V and J ends lost 6 bases and 4 bases, in that order; junction bases with no gene match: 1. The germline gives CDR1 MNHEY, CDR2 SVGAGI. The CDR3 runs 12 residues. The CDR3 DNA reads TGTGCCAGCAGCACAGGGGGCACTGAAGCTTTCTTT. Amino acids: CASSTGGTEAFF.

About this clonotype itself: Its ends do not fully match the called genes, so a read error is possible. The V call is TRBV10-2, the J call TRBJ2-6; TRBD1 is a possible D gene (7 bases). Germline V lookup: CDR1 WSHSY, CDR2 SAAADI. The CDR3 totals 14 residues. The CDR3 is CAGRGAQGANVLTF. The CDR3 nucleotides are TGCGCCGGCAGGGGGGCGCAGGGGGCCAACGTCCTGACTTTC.

This clonotype was detected only a few times. V usage is TRBV7-6 and J usage is TRBJ2-3; TRBD1 is a possible D gene (5 bases). The CDR3 runs to 14 residues. V gave up 4 bases and J gave up 3 bases, with 11 bases separating them. CDR1 SGHVS and CDR2 FNYEAQ come from the germline V gene. CDR3 sequence (DNA): TGTGCCAGCAGCTCGACGACAGAGACAGATACGCAGTATTTT. This gives the protein CASSSTTETDTQYF. The full variable domain, rest sourced from reference TRBV7-6 and TRBJ2-3, is GAGVSQSPRYKVTKRGQDVALRCDPISGHVSLYWYRQALGQGPEFLTYFNYEAQQDKSGLPNDRFSAERPEGSISTLTIQRTEQRDSAMYRCASSSTTETDTQYFGPGTRLTVL.

This clonotype was counted a few times. The rearrangement joins TRBV6-5 to TRBJ2-3, with 11 bases aligning to TRBD2. J lost 9 bases, V lost 0 bases, and 5 bases had no gene match. From germline, CDR1 is MNHEY and CDR2 SVGAGI. The CDR3 has 15 amino acids. This chain's CDR3 is CASSYSASGGSTQYF. The CDR3 DNA follows: TGTGCCAGCAGTTACTCGGCTAGCGGGGGGAGCACGCAGTATTTT.

This chain links TRBV4-3 with TRBJ1-5, with 9 bases that match TRBD1. Germline V gene data show CDR1 as LGHNA and CDR2 as YSLEER. The V gene end was trimmed by 0 bases and the J gene end by 5 bases; junction bases not matched to a gene: 11. The CDR3 contains 18 residues. In DNA, the CDR3 is TGCGCCAGCAGCCAAGATTTTATACAGGGGGCGACCCATCAGCCCCAGCATTTT. It specifies CASSQDFIQGATHQPQHF.

Remarks on this clonotype: A read error may explain this, as a much larger clone is one base away. The chain employs TRBV7-2 and TRBJ2-1; no clear D. The CDR3 consists of 13 residues. V lost 1 base, J lost 5 bases, and 6 bases lay in between. From germline, CDR1 is SGHTA and CDR2 FQGNSA. CDR3 protein: CASSLGHNNEQFF. The DNA of the CDR3 is TGTGCCAGCAGCTTAGGGCATAACAATGAGCAGTTCTTC.

The chain combines TRBV7-9 with TRBJ1-3, with no clear D. CDR1 and CDR2 (germline): SEHNR, FQNEAQ (reference sequence). Trimming left V 5 bases short and J 2 bases short, with 16 bases between. The CDR3 has 16 amino acids. As DNA, the CDR3 is TGTGCCAGCAGCCCTCGTAGTATCGTCCCTGGAAACACCATATATTTT. Translating it yields CASSPRSIVPGNTIYF. Variable domain in full (rest from reference TRBV7-9 and TRBJ1-3): DTGVSQNPRHKITKRGQNVTFRCDPISEHNRLYWYRQTLGQGPEFLTYFQNEAQLEKSRLLSDRFSAERPKGSFSTLEIQRTEQGDSAMYLCASSPRSIVPGNTIYFGEGSWLTVV.

The CDR3: CASSARVAEAFF. The CDR3 DNA sequence: TGTGCCAGCAGTGCCAGGGTTGCTGAAGCTTTCTTT. The genes are TRBV6-2 or TRBV6-3 and TRBJ1-1; a possible D gene is TRBD1 (5 bases). Between the trimmed V and J ends, which lost 5 bases and 6 bases, there was a span of 10 bases. This CDR3 is 12 amino acids long. Germline V gene sequence: CDR1 MNHEY, CDR2 SVGEGT.

The chain carries TRBV28 and TRBJ1-5; 9 bases align to TRBD1. The germline gives CDR1 MDHEN, CDR2 SYDVKM. This CDR3 is 15 amino acids long. With 8 bases clipped from V and 4 bases from J, the junction kept 9 bases outside the gene matches. The CDR3 is CASGGAGTGNQPQHF. The CDR3 DNA follows: TGTGCCAGCGGGGGGGCCGGGACAGGGAATCAGCCCCAGCATTTT.

This clonotype was found many times. The V gene is TRBV12-3 or TRBV12-4, the J gene TRBJ2-2; 7 bases match TRBD1. V lost 4 bases to trimming and J lost 4 bases; unmatched junction nucleotides: 6. There are 15 residues in the CDR3. The CDR3 region is CASSSQGVSTGELFF. The CDR3 bases are TGTGCCAGCAGTTCTCAGGGGGTGAGCACCGGGGAGCTGTTTTTT.